A single T cell receptor (beta chain) is shown here with its context. This CDR3 spans 16 amino acids. Trimming pared 6 bases from V and 2 bases from J, leaving 16 bases between. Germline CDR1 is SGHAT and CDR2 is FQNNGV. The data were taken from a study of blood T cell repertoires in COVID-19. Study-level information: Samples came from the United States, Italy and Spain, spanning acute and convalescent COVID-19. Nucleic acid was either cDNA or gDNA, and it came from T cells, B-cell-depleted T cells, or PBMCs.

Original handling: Counts of nucleated cells, estimated from reference gene primer amplification, were obtained. Profiled with immunoSEQ multiplex PCR; TCRdb holds only in-frame clones, not every one. D and trimming were read from the DNA, whereas the V and J calls and clone size are those reported in that table. The sample lists under 95,000 clones; 75% to 90% were seen once. The rearrangement uses TRBV11-2 and TRBJ2-2; perhaps TRBD2 as D (5 bases). The specimen sequenced was peripheral blood. The clonotype originates from a human donor in a cohort sampled during active COVID-19. The CDR3 nucleotides read TGTGCCAGCAGATGGGGAGTACAGAAAAACACCGGGGAGCTGTTTTTT. Translating it yields CASRWGVQKNTGELFF.